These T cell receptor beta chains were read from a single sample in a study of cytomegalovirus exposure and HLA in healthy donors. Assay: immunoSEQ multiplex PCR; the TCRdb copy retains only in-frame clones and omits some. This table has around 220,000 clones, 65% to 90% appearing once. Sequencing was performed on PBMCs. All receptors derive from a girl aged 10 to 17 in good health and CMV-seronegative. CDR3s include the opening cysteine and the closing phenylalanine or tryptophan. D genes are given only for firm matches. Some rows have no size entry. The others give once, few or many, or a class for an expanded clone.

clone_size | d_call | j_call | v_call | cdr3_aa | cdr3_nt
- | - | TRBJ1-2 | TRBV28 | CASSFRGNGYTF | TGTGCCAGCAGTTTTCGGGGTAATGGCTACACCTTC
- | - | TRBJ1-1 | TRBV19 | CATTQGLNTEAFF | TGTGCCACCACACAGGGTTTGAACACTGAAGCTTTCTTT
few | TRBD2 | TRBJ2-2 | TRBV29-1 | CSATSGVNTGELFF | TGCAGTGCGACTAGCGGGGTGAACACCGGGGAGCTGTTTTTT
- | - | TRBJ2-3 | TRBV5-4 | CASSQQGYSTDTQYF | TGTGCCAGCAGCCAACAGGGTTATAGCACAGATACGCAGTATTTT
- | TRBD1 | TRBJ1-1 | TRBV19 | CASSNPRGQDTEAFF | TGTGCCAGTAGTAACCCCCGGGGACAGGACACTGAAGCTTTCTTT
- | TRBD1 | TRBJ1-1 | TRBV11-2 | CASSGRGPDTEAFF | TGTGCCAGCAGCGGCAGGGGGCCAGACACTGAAGCTTTCTTT
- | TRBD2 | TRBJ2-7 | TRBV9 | CASSVAASGLVYEQYF | TGTGCCAGCAGCGTCGCGGCTAGCGGGTTGGTCTACGAGCAGTACTTC
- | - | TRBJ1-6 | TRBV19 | CASSILENSPLHF | TGTGCCAGTAGTATTCTGGAGAATTCACCCCTCCACTTT
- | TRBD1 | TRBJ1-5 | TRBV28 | CASRLDRGPWGNQPQHF | TGTGCCAGCAGATTGGACAGGGGTCCTTGGGGCAATCAGCCCCAGCATTTT
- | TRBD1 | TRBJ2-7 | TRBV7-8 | CASSRPAGTGAYEQYF | TGTGCCAGCAGCCGCCCGGCCGGGACAGGGGCCTACGAGCAGTACTTC
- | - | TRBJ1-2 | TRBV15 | CATSRTATVRGYTF | TGTGCCACCAGCAGGACAGCCACCGTGAGGGGCTACACCTTC
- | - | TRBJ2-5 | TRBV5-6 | CASSQTTGSRETQYF | TGTGCCAGCAGCCAAACTACAGGGTCCAGAGAGACCCAGTACTTC
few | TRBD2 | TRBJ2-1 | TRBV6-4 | CASSDSRGGYNEQFF | TGTGCCAGCAGTGACTCGCGGGGGGGCTACAATGAGCAGTTCTTC
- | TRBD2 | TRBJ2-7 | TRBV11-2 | CASSPREGSGRPYEQYF | TGTGCCAGCAGCCCGCGGGAAGGTAGCGGGCGACCCTACGAGCAGTACTTC
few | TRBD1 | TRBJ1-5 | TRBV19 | CATGDRGNQPQHF | TGTGCCACCGGGGACAGGGGCAATCAGCCCCAGCATTTT
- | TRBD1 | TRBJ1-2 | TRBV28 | CASSLGTGPLLSGYTF | TGTGCCAGCAGTTTAGGGACAGGGCCTCTTCTTTCTGGCTACACCTTC
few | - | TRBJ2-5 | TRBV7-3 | CASSQTGYFGETQYF | -
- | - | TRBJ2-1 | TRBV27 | CASGGGISSYNEQFF | TGTGCCAGCGGCGGGGGCATTAGCTCCTACAATGAGCAGTTCTTC
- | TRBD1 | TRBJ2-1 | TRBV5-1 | CASSLGWDRVRNEQFF | TGCGCCAGCAGCTTAGGTTGGGACAGGGTTAGGAATGAGCAGTTCTTC
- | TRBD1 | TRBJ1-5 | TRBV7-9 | CASSQGQGFGNQPQHF | TGTGCCAGCAGCCAAGGACAGGGCTTCGGCAATCAGCCCCAGCATTTT
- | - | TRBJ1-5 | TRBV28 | CASSGVRAQHF | TGTGCCAGCAGCGGGGTTAGGGCCCAGCATTTT
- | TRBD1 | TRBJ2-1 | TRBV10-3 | CAISEWDSHNEQFF | TGTGCCATCAGTGAGTGGGACAGCCACAATGAGCAGTTCTTC
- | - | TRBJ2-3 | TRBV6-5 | CASSYGESGTQYF | TGTGCCAGCAGTTACGGGGAGTCGGGTACGCAGTATTTT
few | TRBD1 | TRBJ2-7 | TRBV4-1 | CASSPYRGEWEQYF | TGCGCCAGCAGCCCTTACAGGGGAGAGTGGGAGCAGTACTTC
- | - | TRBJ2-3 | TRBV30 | CAWSVSPGGRDTQYF | TGTGCCTGGAGTGTAAGTCCCGGGGGTCGCGATACGCAGTATTTT
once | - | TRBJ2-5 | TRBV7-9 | CASSLEASQYF | TGTGCCAGCAGCTTAGAGGCTAGCCAGTACTTC
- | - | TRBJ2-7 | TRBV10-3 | CAIKEPDSSYEQYF | TGTGCCATCAAGGAACCGGACAGTTCCTACGAGCAGTACTTC
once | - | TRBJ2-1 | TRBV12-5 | CASGPGQSPFDEQFF | TGTGCTAGTGGCCCTGGACAGTCCCCTTTTGATGAGCAGTTCTTC
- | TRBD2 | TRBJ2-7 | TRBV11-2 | CASSQTTSGAYEQYF | TGTGCCAGCAGCCAGACGACTAGCGGAGCCTACGAGCAGTACTTC
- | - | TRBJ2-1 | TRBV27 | CASSPTYNEQFF | TGTGCCAGCAGTCCAACCTACAATGAGCAGTTCTTC
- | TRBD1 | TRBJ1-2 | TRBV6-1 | CASSEGRRTGALGTF | TGTGCCAGCAGTGAAGGGCGGCGGACAGGCGCTTTGGGCACCTTC
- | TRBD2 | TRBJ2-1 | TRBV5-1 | CASSSEYSGSKNDEQFF | TGCGCCAGCAGCTCCGAATATAGCGGGAGTAAAAACGATGAGCAGTTCTTC
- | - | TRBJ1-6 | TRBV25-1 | CASSEYSGVNSPLHF | TGTGCCAGCAGTGAATATTCAGGGGTTAATTCACCCCTCCACTTT
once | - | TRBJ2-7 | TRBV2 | CASSVGPGEQYF | TGTGCCAGCAGTGTGGGGCCCGGGGAGCAGTACTTC
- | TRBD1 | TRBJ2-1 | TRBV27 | CASSFGQGGYNEQFF | TGTGCCAGCAGTTTCGGACAGGGGGGTTACAATGAGCAGTTCTTC
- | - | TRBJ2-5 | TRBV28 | CASRIRLTERLQETQYF | TGTGCCAGCAGAATAAGACTAACGGAGCGCCTCCAAGAGACCCAGTACTTC
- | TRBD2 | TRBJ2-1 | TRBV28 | CASSTGGLAGGVEQFF | TGTGCCAGCAGTACGGGGGGACTAGCGGGAGGGGTGGAGCAGTTCTTC
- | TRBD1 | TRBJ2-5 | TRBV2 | CASGRQGATQETQYF | TGTGCCAGCGGACGACAGGGGGCTACCCAAGAGACCCAGTACTTC
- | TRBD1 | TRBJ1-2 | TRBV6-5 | CASSYSGDRVSGYTF | TGTGCCAGCAGTTACTCGGGGGACAGGGTCAGTGGCTACACCTTC
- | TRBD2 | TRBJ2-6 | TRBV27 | CASTKGASGSLAGANVLTF | TGTGCCAGCACCAAAGGGGCTAGCGGGAGTCTAGCTGGGGCCAACGTCCTGACTTTC
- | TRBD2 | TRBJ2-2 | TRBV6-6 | CASSSGTRSTGELFF | TGTGCCAGCAGCTCCGGGACTAGGAGCACCGGGGAGCTGTTTTTT
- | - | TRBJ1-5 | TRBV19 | CASSISPRVEGNQPQHF | TGTGCCAGTAGTATCTCCCCCCGGGTGGAGGGCAATCAGCCCCAGCATTTT
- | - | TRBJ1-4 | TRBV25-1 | CASSDLTKGEKLFF | TGTGCCAGCAGTGATTTGACAAAGGGGGAAAAACTGTTTTTT
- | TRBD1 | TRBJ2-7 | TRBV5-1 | CASSWRTGGAYEQYF | TGCGCCAGCAGCTGGAGGACAGGGGGGGCCTACGAGCAGTACTTC
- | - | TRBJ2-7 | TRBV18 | CASSPRLTYEQYF | TGTGCCAGCTCACCACGACTGACCTACGAGCAGTACTTC
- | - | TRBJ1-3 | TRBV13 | CASSFSSSGNTIYF | TGTGCCAGCAGCTTTTCCAGCTCTGGAAACACCATATATTTT
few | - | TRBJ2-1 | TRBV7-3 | CASSLTSSGVYNEQFF | TGTGCCAGCAGCTTAACGTCTTCCGGAGTCTACAATGAGCAGTTCTTC
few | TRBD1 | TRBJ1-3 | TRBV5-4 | CASSLEGASGNTIYF | TGTGCCAGCAGCTTGGAGGGGGCTAGCGGAAACACCATATATTTT
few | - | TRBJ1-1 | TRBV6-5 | CASRRLMNTEAFF | TGTGCCAGCAGGCGGTTAATGAACACTGAAGCTTTCTTT